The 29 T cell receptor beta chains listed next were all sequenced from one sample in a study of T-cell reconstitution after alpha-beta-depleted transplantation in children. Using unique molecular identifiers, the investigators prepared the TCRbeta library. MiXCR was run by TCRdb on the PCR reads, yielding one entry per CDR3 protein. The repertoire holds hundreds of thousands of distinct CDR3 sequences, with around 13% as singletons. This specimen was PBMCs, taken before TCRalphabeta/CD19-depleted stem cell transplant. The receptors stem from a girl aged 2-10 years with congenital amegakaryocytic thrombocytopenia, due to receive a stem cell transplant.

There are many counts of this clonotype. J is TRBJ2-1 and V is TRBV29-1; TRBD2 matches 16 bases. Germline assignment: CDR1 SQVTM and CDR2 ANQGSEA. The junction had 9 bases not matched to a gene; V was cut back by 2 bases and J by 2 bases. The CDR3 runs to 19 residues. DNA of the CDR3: TGCAGCGTTGAAACCGGGACTAGCGGGAGGGCCTTACCCTACAATGAGCAGTTCTTC. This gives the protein CSVETGTSGRALPYNEQFF.

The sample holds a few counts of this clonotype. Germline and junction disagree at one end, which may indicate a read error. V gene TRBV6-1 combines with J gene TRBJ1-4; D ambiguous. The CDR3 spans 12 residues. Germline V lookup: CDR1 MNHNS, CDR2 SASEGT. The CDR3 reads CASREDHEKLFF. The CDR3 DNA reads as TGTGCCAGCAGGGAAGACCATGAAAAACTGTTTTTT.

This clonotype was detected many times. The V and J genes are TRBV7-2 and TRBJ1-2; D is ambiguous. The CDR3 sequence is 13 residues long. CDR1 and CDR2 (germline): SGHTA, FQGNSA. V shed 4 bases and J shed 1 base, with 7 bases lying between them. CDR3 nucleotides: TGTGCCAGCAGCTCGACATTTAACTATGGCTACACCTTC. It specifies CASSSTFNYGYTF.

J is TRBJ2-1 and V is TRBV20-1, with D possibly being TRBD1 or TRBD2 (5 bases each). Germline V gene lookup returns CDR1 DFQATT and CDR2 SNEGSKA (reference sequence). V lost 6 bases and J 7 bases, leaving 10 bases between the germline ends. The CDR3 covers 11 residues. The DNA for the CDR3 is TGCAGTGCGGGGGTGGGAAATGAGCAGTTCTTC. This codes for CSAGVGNEQFF.

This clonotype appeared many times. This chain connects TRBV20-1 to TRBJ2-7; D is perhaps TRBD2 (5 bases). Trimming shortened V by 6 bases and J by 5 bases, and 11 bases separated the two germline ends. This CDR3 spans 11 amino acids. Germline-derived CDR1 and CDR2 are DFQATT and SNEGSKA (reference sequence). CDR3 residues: CSAYDYDEQYF. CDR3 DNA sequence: TGCAGTGCCTACGACTACGACGAGCAGTACTTC.

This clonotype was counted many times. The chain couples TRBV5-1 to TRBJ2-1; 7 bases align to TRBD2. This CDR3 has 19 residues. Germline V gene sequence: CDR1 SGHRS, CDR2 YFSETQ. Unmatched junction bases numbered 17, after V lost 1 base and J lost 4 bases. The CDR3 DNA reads TGCGCCAGCAGCTTGAGTGTGGCGGCTAGCGGACGCCCTTACAATGAGCAGTTCTTC. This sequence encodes CASSLSVAASGRPYNEQFF.

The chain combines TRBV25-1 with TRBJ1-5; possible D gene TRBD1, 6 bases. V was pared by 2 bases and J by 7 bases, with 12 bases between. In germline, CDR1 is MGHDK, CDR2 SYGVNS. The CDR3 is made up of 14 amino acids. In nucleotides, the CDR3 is TGTGCCAGCAGTGAACAGGGGAGCGGACAGCCCCAGCATTTT. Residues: CASSEQGSGQPQHF.

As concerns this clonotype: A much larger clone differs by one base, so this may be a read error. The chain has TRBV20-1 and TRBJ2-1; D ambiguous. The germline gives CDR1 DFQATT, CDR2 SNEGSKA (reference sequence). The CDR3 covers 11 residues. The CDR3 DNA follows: TGCAGTGCTAGAGCCTGGGATGAGCAGCTCTTC. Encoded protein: CSARAWDEQLF.

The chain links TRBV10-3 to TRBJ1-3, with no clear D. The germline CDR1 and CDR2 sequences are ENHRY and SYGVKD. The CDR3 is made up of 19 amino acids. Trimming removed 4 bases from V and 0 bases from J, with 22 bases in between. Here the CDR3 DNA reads TGTGCCATCAGTGCGGTACGTCGGGCGGTTAAGGGCTCTGGAAACACCATATATTTT. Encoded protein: CAISAVRRAVKGSGNTIYF.

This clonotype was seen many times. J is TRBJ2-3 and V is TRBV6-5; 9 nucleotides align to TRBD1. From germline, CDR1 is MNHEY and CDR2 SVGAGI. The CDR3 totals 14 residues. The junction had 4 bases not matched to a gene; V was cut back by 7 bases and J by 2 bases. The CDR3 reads CASTGTGFTDTQYF. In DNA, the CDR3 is TGTGCCAGCACCGGGACAGGGTTCACAGATACGCAGTATTTT.

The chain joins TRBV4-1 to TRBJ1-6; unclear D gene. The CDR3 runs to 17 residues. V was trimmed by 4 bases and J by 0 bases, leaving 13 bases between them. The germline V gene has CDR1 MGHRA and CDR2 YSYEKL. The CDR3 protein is CASSPQLPPSYNSPLHF. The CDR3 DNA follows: TGCGCCAGCAGCCCCCAACTGCCCCCCTCCTATAATTCACCCCTCCACTTT.

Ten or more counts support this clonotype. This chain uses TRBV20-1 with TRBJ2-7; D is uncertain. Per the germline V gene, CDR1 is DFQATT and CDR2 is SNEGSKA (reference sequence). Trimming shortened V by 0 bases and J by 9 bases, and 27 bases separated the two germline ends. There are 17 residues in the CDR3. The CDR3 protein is CSARDPRRNPIESGQYF. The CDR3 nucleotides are TGCAGTGCTAGAGATCCCCGCAGGAACCCCATCGAATCGGGGCAGTACTTC.

Written as DNA, the CDR3 is TGTGCCAGCTCACGCCAATCTCGGGATCAGGGCGAGCAGTACTTC. Amino acids: CASSRQSRDQGEQYF. The chain uses TRBV18 and TRBJ2-7, with D perhaps given as TRBD1 or TRBD2 (5 bases each). CDR1 is KGHSH and CDR2 is LQKENI in the germline V gene. The CDR3 is 15 amino acids. Trimming shortened V by 4 bases and J by 6 bases, and 19 bases separated the two germline ends. The entire variable domain, with the rest obtained from reference TRBV18 and TRBJ2-7, is as follows: NAGVMQNPRHLVRRRGQEARLRCSPMKGHSHVYWYRQLPEEGLKFMVYLQKENIIDESGMPKERFSAEFPKEGPSILRIQQVVRGDSAAYFCASSRQSRDQGEQYFGPGTRLTVT.

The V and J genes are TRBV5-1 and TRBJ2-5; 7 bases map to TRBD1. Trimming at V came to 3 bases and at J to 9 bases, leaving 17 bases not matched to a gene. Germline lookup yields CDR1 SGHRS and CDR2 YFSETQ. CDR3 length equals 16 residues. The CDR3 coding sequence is TGCGCCAGCAGCTCGACCCCCGGACAGGTTGAAGGATCCCAGTACTTC. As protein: CASSSTPGQVEGSQYF.

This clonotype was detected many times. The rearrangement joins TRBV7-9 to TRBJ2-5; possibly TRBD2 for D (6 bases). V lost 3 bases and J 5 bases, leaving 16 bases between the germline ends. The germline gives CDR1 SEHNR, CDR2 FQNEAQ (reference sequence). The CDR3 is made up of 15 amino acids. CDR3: CASSFHGGRLETQYF. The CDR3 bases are TGTGCCAGCAGCTTTCATGGGGGGAGGTTGGAGACCCAGTACTTC.

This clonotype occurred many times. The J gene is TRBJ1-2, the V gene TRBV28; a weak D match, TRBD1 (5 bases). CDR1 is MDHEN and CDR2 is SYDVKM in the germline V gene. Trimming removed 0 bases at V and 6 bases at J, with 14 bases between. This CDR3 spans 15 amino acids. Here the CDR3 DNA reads TGTGCCAGCAGTTTATGGAGAGGCGCAGGGAATGGCTACACCTTC. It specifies CASSLWRGAGNGYTF.

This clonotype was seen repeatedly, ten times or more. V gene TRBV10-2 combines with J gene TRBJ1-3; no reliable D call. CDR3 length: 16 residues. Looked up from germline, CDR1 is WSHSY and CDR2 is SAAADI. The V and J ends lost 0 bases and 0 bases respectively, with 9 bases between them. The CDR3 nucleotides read TGCGCCAGCAGTGAGTCTAAGTACGGCTCTGGAAACACCATATATTTT. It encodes CASSESKYGSGNTIYF.

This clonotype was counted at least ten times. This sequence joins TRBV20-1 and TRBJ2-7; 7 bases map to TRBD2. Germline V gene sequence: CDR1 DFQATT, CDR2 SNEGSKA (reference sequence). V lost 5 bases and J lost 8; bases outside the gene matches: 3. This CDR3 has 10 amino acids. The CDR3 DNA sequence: TGCAGTGCTGGACTAGGAAAGCAGTACTTC. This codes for CSAGLGKQYF.

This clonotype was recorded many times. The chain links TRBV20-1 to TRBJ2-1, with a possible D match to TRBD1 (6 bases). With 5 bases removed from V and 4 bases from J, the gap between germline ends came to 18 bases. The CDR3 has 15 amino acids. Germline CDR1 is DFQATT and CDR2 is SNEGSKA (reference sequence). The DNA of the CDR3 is TGCAGTGCTGAAACCCCGGGACACGTATACAATGAGCAGTTCTTC. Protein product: CSAETPGHVYNEQFF.

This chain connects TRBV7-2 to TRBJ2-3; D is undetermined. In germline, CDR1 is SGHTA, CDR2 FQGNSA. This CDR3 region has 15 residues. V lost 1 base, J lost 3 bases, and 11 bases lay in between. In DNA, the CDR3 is TGTGCCAGCAGCTTAGGAGAGTCTGGGACAGATACGCAGTATTTT. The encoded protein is CASSLGESGTDTQYF.

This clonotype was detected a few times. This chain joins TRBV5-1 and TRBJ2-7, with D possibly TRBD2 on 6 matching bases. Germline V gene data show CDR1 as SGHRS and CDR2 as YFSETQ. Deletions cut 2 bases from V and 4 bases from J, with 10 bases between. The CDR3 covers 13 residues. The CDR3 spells CASSFGGMYEQYF. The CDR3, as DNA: TGCGCCAGCAGCTTCGGCGGGATGTACGAGCAGTACTTC.

CDR3 sequence: CASSSPIMGAQETQYF. The CDR3, as DNA: TGTGCCAGCAGTTCCCCTATTATGGGGGCGCAGGAGACCCAGTACTTC. The V gene is TRBV28, the J gene TRBJ2-5; perhaps TRBD1 as D (6 bases). Germline V lookup: CDR1 MDHEN, CDR2 SYDVKM. CDR3 length: 16 amino acids. The V end lost 4 bases, the J end lost 5 bases, and 20 bases lay between the germline ends.

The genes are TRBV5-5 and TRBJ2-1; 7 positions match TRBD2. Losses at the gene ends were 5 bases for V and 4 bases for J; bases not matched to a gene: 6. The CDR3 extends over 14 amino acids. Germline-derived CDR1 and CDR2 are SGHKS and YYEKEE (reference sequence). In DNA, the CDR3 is TGTGCCAGCAGGGGGGATAGCGGGTACAATGAGCAGTTCTTC. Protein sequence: CASRGDSGYNEQFF.

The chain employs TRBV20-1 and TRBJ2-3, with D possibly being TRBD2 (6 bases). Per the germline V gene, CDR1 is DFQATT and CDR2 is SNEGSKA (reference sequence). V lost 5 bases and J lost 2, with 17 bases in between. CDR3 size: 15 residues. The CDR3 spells CSAAVPGVVTDTQYF. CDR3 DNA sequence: TGCAGTGCTGCCGTGCCGGGGGTTGTCACAGATACGCAGTATTTT.

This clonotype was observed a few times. CDR3 in amino acids: CASSSSNGRYGYTF. The CDR3 coding sequence is TGTGCCAGCAGTTCGTCAAATGGGAGGTATGGCTACACCTTC. V and J are TRBV12-3 or TRBV12-4 and TRBJ1-2; no reliable D call. V shed 4 bases and J shed 5 bases, with 14 bases lying between them. The CDR3 has 14 residues.

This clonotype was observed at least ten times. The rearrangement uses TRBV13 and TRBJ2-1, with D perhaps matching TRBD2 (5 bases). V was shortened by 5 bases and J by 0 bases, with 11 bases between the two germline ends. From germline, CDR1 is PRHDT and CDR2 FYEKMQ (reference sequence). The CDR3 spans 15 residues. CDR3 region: CASSISVSSYNEQFF. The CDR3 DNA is TGTGCCAGCAGCATTAGCGTTTCCTCCTACAATGAGCAGTTCTTC.

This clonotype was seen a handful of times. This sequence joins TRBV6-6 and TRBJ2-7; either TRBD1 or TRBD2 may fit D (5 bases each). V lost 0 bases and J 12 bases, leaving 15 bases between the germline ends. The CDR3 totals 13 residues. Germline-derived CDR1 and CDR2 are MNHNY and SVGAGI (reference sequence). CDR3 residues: CASSYSGARRPYF. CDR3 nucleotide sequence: TGTGCCAGCAGTTACTCCGGGGCCCGACGGCCGTACTTC.

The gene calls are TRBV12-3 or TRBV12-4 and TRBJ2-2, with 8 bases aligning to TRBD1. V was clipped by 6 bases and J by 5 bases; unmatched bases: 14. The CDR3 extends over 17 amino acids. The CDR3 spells CASREIGDRGITGELFF. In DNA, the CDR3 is TGTGCCAGCAGAGAGATCGGAGACAGGGGTATTACCGGGGAGCTGTTTTTT.

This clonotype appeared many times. CDR3 nucleotides: TGCAGTGCTAGAGCGGAGGTGAGGGTGAACACTGAAGCTTTCTTT. It yields the protein CSARAEVRVNTEAFF. The chain carries TRBV20-1 and TRBJ1-1; D remains unclear. From germline, CDR1 is DFQATT and CDR2 SNEGSKA (reference sequence). Between the trimmed V and J ends, which lost 1 base and 0 bases, there was a span of 12 bases. The CDR3 covers 15 residues.